This entry is about one T cell receptor (beta chain). This sample is part of a study of cytomegalovirus exposure and HLA in healthy donors. Across the study: There were several hundred genotyped donors. Of these, roughly 82% fell in the genetic ancestry cluster associated with self-reported Caucasian donors.

With 60 Vbeta and 13 Jbeta primers, the PCR was carried out. Only in-frame clones appear in the TCRdb table, and some are missing; sequencing was by immunoSEQ multiplex PCR. The sample has some 180,000 clones, under 85% seen once. Trimming cost V 0 bases and J 6 bases; bases outside gene matches: 7. This CDR3 comprises 17 residues. The germline CDR1 and CDR2 sequences are SGHRS and YFSETQ. This receptor was identified in a woman aged 18-35 years in good health and CMV-seropositive. This chain connects TRBV5-1 to TRBJ2-7, with 15 nucleotides matching TRBD2. The specimen was PBMCs. For the CDR3, the DNA is TGCGCCAGCAGCTTGGAGGGGACTAGCGGGGGGAATAGCGAGCAGTACTTC. It is translated as CASSLEGTSGGNSEQYF.